The clone carrying this T cell receptor beta chain is medium-sized within its sample. TCRdb redid the calling of the 5' RACE reads with MiXCR, one entry per CDR3 protein. Of about 22,000 distinct CDR3 sequences listed, about 4.7% are singletons. These data are taken from a study of early T cells in non-severe SARS-CoV-2 infection. Germline V gives CDR1 LGHDT, CDR2 YNNKEL (reference sequence). V was trimmed by 0 bases and J by 6 bases, leaving 9 bases between them. There are 14 residues in the CDR3. This clonotype was obtained from an adult who was a healthcare worker with PCR-confirmed SARS-CoV-2 infection or an uninfected control (not recorded which). The chain is built from TRBV3-1 and TRBJ2-1; a weak D match, TRBD1 (5 bases). The sample consisted of whole blood. DNA for the CDR3: TGTGCCAGCAGCCAAGAGGGGCGGAGCAATGAGCAGTTCTTC. Amino acids: CASSQEGRSNEQFF.